This TCR beta chain was retrieved from a study of T cell changes during pregnancy in multiple sclerosis. Profiled with immunoSEQ multiplex PCR; TCRdb holds only in-frame clones, not every one. The profile covers 8,600 or so clones, with about 85% appearing a single time and roughly 10% taken by the ten largest. This clonotype was obtained from a female donor in good health, enrolled as a control in a pregnancy study. The source was CD8+ T cells from peripheral blood mononuclear cells, collected in the first trimester of pregnancy.

The CDR3 bases are TGTGCCAGCAGCGACCGTGAGGGAACCTACAATGAGCAGTTCTTC. Translating gives CASSDREGTYNEQFF. The chain links TRBV7-8 to TRBJ2-1, with D possibly being TRBD2 (5 bases). Trimming stripped 5 bases from V and 2 bases from J, with 13 bases between. The germline CDR1 and CDR2 sequences are SGHVS and FQNEAQ. The CDR3 covers 15 residues.